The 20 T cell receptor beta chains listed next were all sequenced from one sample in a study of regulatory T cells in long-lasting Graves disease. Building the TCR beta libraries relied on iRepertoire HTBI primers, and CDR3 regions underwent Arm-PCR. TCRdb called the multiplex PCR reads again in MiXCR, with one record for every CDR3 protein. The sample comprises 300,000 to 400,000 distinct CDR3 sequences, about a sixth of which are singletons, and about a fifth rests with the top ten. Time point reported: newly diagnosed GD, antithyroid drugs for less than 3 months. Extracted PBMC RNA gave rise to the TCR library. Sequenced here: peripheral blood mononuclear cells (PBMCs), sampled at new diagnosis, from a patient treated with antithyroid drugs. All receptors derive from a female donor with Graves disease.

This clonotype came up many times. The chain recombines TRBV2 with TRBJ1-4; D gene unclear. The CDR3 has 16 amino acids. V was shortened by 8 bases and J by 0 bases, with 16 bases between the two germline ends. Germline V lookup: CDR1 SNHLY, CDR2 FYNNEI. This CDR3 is CASHASGSATNEKLFF. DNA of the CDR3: TGTGCCAGCCACGCGAGCGGGTCAGCAACTAATGAAAAACTGTTTTTT.

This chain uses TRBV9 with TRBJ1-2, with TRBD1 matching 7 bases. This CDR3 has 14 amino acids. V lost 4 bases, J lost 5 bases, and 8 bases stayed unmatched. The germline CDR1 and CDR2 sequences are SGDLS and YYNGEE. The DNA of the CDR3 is TGTGCCAGCAGCCTGCAGGGGGAAAGTTATGGCTACACCTTC. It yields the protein CASSLQGESYGYTF.

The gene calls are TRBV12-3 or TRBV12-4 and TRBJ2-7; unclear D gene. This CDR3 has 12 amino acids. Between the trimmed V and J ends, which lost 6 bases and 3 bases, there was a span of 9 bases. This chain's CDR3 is CASSSGNYEQYF. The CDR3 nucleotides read TGTGCCAGCAGCTCCGGAAACTACGAGCAGTACTTC.

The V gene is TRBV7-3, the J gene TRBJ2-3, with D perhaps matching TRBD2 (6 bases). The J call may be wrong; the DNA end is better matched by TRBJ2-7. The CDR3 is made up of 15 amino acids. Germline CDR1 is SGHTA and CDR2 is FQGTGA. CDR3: CASSLFADEGTEQYF. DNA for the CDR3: TGTGCCAGCAGCTTATTTGCGGATGAGGGGACTGAGCAGTACTTC.

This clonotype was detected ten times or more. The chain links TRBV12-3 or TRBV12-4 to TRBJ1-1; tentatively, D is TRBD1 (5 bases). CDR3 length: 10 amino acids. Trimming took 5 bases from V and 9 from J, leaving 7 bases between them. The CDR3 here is CASSRTKAFF. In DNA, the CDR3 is TGTGCCAGCAGTAGGACAAAAGCTTTCTTT.

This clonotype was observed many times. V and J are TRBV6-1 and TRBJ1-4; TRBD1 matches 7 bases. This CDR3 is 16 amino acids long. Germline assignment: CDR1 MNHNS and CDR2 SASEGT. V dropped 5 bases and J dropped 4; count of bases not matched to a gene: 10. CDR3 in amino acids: CASSRPWDSHNEKLFF. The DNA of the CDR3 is TGTGCCAGCAGTAGACCATGGGACAGCCATAATGAAAAACTGTTTTTT.

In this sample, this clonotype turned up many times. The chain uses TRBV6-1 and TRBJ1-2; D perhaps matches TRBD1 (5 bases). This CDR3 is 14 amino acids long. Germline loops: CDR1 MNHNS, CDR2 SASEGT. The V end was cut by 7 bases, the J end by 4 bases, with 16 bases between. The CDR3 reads CASTAVGRGYGYTF. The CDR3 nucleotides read TGTGCCAGCACTGCCGTGGGAAGGGGCTATGGCTACACCTTC.

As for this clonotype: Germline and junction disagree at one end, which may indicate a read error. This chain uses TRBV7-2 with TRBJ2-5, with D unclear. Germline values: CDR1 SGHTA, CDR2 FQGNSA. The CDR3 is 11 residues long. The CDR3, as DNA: TGTGCCTGCAGCCCCCAAGAGACCCAGTACTTC. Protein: CACSPQETQYF.

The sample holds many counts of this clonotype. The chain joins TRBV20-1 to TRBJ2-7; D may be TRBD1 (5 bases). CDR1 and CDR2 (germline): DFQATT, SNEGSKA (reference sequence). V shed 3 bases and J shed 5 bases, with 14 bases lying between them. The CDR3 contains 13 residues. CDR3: CSARTVNLNEQYF. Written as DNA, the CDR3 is TGCAGTGCTAGGACAGTCAATCTCAACGAGCAGTACTTC.

The CDR3 here is CASSLEGARSEKLFF. In DNA, the CDR3 is TGTGCCAGCAGCTTAGAGGGGGCTCGGTCCGAAAAACTGTTTTTT. V and J are TRBV7-8 and TRBJ1-4; TRBD1 matches at 7 bases. This CDR3 comprises 15 residues. Per the germline V gene, CDR1 is SGHVS and CDR2 is FQNEAQ. V trimming: 1 base; J trimming: 8 bases; junction bases outside the gene matches: 7.

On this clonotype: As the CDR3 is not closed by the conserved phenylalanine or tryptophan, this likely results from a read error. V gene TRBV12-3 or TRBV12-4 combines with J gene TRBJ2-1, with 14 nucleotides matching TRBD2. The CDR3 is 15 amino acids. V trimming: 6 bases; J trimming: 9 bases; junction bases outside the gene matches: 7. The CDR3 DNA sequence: TGTGCCAGCAGATGGACTAGCGGGGGGCCTGGTGAGCAGTTCCTC. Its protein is CASRWTSGGPGEQFL.

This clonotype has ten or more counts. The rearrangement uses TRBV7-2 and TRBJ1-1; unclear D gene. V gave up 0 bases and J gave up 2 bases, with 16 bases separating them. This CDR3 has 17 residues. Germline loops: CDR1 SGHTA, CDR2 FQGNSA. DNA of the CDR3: TGTGCCAGCAGCTTAGCAGGGTTAAGGTCCCGAAACACTGAAGCTTTCTTT. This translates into CASSLAGLRSRNTEAFF.

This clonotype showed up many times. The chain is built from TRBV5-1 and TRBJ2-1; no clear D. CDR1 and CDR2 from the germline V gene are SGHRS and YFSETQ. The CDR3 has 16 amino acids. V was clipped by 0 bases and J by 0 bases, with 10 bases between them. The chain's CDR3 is CASSLGASSSYNEQFF. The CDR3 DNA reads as TGCGCCAGCAGCTTGGGTGCTTCCAGCTCCTACAATGAGCAGTTCTTC.

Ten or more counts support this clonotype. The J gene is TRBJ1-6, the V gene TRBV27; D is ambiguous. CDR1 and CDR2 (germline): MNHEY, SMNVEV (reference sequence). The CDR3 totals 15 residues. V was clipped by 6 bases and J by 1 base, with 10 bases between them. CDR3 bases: TGTGCCAGCAGAAACTTAGGGTCCTATAATTCACCCCTCCACTTT. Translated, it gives CASRNLGSYNSPLHF.

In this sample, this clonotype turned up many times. CDR3 coding DNA: TGCGCCAGCAGTCCTCGGCCCTCAGCGAACACCGGGGAGCTGTTTTTT. This sequence encodes CASSPRPSANTGELFF. The chain combines TRBV5-1 with TRBJ2-2, with no clear D. CDR3 length: 16 residues. CDR1 is SGHRS, CDR2 YFSETQ, per germline. Trimming took 5 bases from V and 0 from J, leaving 14 bases between them.

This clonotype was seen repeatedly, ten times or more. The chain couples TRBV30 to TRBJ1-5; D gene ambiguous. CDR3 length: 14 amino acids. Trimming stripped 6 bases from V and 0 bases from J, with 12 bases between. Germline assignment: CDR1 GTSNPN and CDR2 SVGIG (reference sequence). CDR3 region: CACRSSNSNQPQHF. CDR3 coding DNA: TGTGCCTGTCGCAGCTCAAATAGCAATCAGCCCCAGCATTTT.

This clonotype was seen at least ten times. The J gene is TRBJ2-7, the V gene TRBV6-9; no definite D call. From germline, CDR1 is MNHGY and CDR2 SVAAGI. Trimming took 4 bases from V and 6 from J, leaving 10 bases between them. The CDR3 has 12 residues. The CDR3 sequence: CASSWGIAEQYF. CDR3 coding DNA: TGTGCCAGCAGTTGGGGTATCGCCGAGCAGTACTTC.

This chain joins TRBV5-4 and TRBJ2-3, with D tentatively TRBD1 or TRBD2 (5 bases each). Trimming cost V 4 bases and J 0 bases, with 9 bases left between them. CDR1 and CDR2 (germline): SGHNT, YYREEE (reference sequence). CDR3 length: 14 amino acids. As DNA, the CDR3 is TGTGCCAGCAGCCAGAGGGGTAGCACAGATACGCAGTATTTT. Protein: CASSQRGSTDTQYF.

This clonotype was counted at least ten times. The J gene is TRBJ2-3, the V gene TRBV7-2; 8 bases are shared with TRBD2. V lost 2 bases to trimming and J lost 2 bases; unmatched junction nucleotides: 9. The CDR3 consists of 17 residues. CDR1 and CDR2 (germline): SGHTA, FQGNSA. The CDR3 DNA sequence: TGTGCCAGCAGCTTACTGGCTAGCGGGTACCTCACAGATACGCAGTATTTT. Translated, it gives CASSLLASGYLTDTQYF.

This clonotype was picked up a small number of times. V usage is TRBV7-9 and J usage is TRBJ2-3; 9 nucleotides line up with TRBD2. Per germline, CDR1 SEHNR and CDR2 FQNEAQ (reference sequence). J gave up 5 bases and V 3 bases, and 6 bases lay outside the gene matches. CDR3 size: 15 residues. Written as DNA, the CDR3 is TGTGCCAGCAGCTTGGGTCTAGCGGGATTAGATACGCAGTATTTT. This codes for CASSLGLAGLDTQYF.